What follows is one T cell receptor beta chain and its context. Original data processing: Nucleated cell counts were estimated from reference gene primer amplification. This table comes from immunoSEQ multiplex PCR, and its TCRdb copy is limited to in-frame clones, with some not included. From that table come the V and J calls and clone size; the DNA was used to work out D and trimming. The table has about 160,000 clones, 90% to 95% seen once. Germline CDR1 and CDR2: ENHRY and SYGVKD. The CDR3 consists of 14 residues. V lost 4 bases to trimming and J lost 4 bases, with 14 bases between them. The sample belongs to a study of blood T cell repertoires in COVID-19. Study as a whole: Researchers got acute and convalescent COVID-19 samples from the United States, Italy and Spain.

What was sequenced was peripheral blood. The rearrangement links TRBV10-3 to TRBJ2-7; D possibly corresponds to TRBD2 (6 bases). The clonotype comes from a woman aged 45-65 years with acute or convalescent COVID-19. CDR3 DNA: TGTGCCATCAGTGGGGCGAGCGCGGGGTACGAGCAGTACTTC. Its translation is CAISGASAGYEQYF.